This T cell receptor (beta chain) was sequenced in a study of blood T cells in healthy people across ages. Comments on this clonotype: What it binds is not known.

Findings of the study overall: Aged donors had fewer naive CD4+ cells and lower diversity than long-lived donors.

Germline V gives CDR1 SEHNR, CDR2 FQNEAQ (reference sequence). V lost 4 bases, J lost 5 bases, and 18 bases lay in between. The length of the CDR3 is 16 residues. Alongside a J-beta primer mix, a sample-barcoded 5' primer served in a second PCR lasting roughly 6 to 12 cycles. From the 5' RACE reads, TCRdb called clonotypes with MiXCR, one entry per CDR3 protein. The sample carries approximately 730,000 distinct CDR3 sequences, roughly 44% recorded once. This receptor was identified in a woman aged 55-69 years in good health. V and J are TRBV7-9 and TRBJ2-1; weak D call: TRBD2 (6 bases). The sequenced material came from blood. The CDR3 sequence: CASSSGEEGKNNEQFF. DNA for the CDR3: TGTGCCAGCAGCTCCGGGGAGGAAGGGAAGAACAATGAGCAGTTCTTC.